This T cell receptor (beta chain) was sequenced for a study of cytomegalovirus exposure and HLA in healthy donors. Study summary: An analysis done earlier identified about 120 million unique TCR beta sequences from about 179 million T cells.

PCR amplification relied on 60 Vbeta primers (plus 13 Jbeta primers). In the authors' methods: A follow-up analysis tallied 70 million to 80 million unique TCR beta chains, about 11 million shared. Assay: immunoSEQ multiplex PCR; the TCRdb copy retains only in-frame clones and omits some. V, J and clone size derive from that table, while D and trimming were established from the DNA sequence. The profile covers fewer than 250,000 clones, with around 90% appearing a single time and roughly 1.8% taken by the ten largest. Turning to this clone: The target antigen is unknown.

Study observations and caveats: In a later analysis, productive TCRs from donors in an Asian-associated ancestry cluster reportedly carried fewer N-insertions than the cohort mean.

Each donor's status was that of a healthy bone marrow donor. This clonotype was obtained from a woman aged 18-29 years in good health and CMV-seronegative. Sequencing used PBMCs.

CDR3 sequence reads: CASSQRDSSYGYTF. CDR3 coding DNA: TGCGCCAGCAGCCAACGGGACAGTTCGTATGGCTACACCTTC. This chain connects TRBV4-1 to TRBJ1-2; 7 bases align to TRBD1. CDR1 MGHRA and CDR2 YSYEKL come from the germline V gene. CDR3 size: 14 residues. The V gene end was trimmed by 2 bases and the J gene end by 5 bases; junction bases not matched to a gene: 5.